The T cell receptor beta chain under discussion was sequenced for a study of long-term antiretroviral therapy in people with HIV. Study background: Some samples came about a decade before the 2015 immediate-ART recommendation, and these were the earliest. Study-wide results and caveats: All blood samples came from the years 2004 to 2017, possibly under older ART regimens. Clones with expansion before ART led the repertoire at all time points.

V gave up 3 bases and J gave up 4 bases; unmatched junction bases: 5. The CDR3 totals 13 residues. Germline V gene lookup returns CDR1 GTSNPN and CDR2 SVGIG (reference sequence). Survey-level resolution applied to immunoSEQ assay v3.0. Libraries were prepared by immunoSEQ multiplex PCR; TCRdb keeps only in-frame clonotypes and omits some of them. This table holds roughly 40,000 clones, more than 80% found once. This clone appeared a single time. Its antigen remains unknown. The clonotype was recovered from a woman aged 45-60 years with HIV. The sequences come from unsorted PBMCs, collected 3.1 years after starting antiretroviral therapy. This chain links TRBV30 with TRBJ1-1, with 7 bases fitting TRBD1. The CDR3 here is CAWREGASTEAFF. In nucleotides, the CDR3 is TGTGCCTGGAGAGAGGGGGCTTCCACTGAAGCTTTCTTT.